The source of this TCR beta chain is a study of blood T cell repertoires in COVID-19 (dated by TCRdb to between 2020 and 2021). Looking at the study overall: The collaborator samples originated in the United States, Italy and Spain and spanned the acute and convalescent phases of COVID-19. Nearly every sample came with metadata listing a de-identified subject ID, COVID-19 status, age in years and sex. The material from the prospective study consisted of cDNA or gDNA derived from T cells, B-cell-depleted T cells, or PBMCs. Where HLA class I and class II types were available, the types were taken from metadata supplied by the sample provider, not from assay-based typing. The repertoires were released in a freely available public database intended as a resource for research on the immune response to SARS-CoV-2. Subjects who had been exposed to COVID-19, were actively infected with it, or had recovered from it provided the deeply sampled blood TCRbeta repertoires that made up the dataset. Samples came from the ongoing ImmuneRACE study (first 160 participants) plus 1,254 subjects from 6 global collaborators. Overall results and qualifications from the work: The amount of clinical and demographic metadata varied by source and participant and was provided uncurated.

The CDR3 measures 14 amino acids from cysteine to phenylalanine. The only DNA kept is the CDR3, 42 bases in frame from the first base. Based on the germline V gene, the CDR1 and CDR2 sequences are KGHSH and LQKENI. Relative to germline, V is missing 6 bases and J is missing 6 bases, with 5 bases of the junction outside any gene match. One collaborating source in Seattle enrolled patients during active infection and followed them longitudinally through the course of disease. Each collaborating institution followed its own protocols to collect whole blood in K2EDTA tubes. Collaborator samples were shipped for TCRbeta analysis as frozen whole blood, isolated PBMCs, or DNA extracted from either sample type. About this clone itself: The antigen this receptor binds is unknown. No qualities accompany the bases; no much larger clone lies one base away. This CDR3 is also generated by other DNA sequences in the sample.

TCRbeta CDR3 regions were amplified from genomic DNA by means of the immunoSEQ Assay, a bias-controlled multiplex PCR. As for the authors' bioinformatics: The number of nucleated cells in each sample was estimated by amplification of reference gene primers within the assay. To quantify the absolute abundance of each unique TCRbeta CDR3 rearrangement, sequence reads were collapsed and filtered. For each sample, productive Simpson clonality was calculated as the square root of Simpson's diversity index over productive rearrangements. TCRdb mirrors the immuneACCESS table, restricted to in-frame sequences. Some clones are absent from its copies; in checked studies, under half trace to an unresolved V gene, and the reason for the others is unknown. V and J calls and clone size are those listed in that table; D and trimming were worked out from the DNA. The sample yields under 100,000 clones; 70% to 85% were counted once. The biggest ten clones account for approximately 2.8% of the sample.

This TCR was recovered from a woman of 80 years or more with COVID-19, enrolled during active disease. The sequence joins TRBV18 to TRBJ1-5; a stretch of 10 junction bases matches TRBD1. Sequencing was performed on peripheral blood. CDR3 sequence: CASSPTGGGQPQHF. The nucleotide sequence reads TGTGCCAGCTCGCCGACAGGGGGCGGTCAGCCCCAGCATTTT.